This T cell receptor (beta chain) was observed in a study of spatial heterogeneity in lung cancer. Whole-study context: In raw reads, more than eight appearances on average were recorded for each unique TCR and UMI combination.

Whole-study findings and limits: The study found ubiquitous expanded tumor TCRs in blood more at resection than follow-up.

TCRdb recomputed calls from the 5' RACE reads with MiXCR, one row per CDR3 protein. The table has some 4,900 distinct CDR3 sequences, more than 25% seen once. Trimming took 6 bases from V and 5 from J, leaving 13 bases between them. Germline-derived CDR1 and CDR2 are MNHNS and SASEGT. The CDR3 contains 14 residues. Time point denoted: sample taken at primary tumor resection. Whole RNA, which was extracted from tumor, nontumor lung tissue or frozen PBMC, was sequenced without any cell sorting. Donors were about 70 untreated early-stage non-small cell lung cancer patients. In this sample, this clonotype is medium-sized. Its specificity is unknown.

This sample comprised PBMCs, obtained at surgery. The chain is built from TRBV6-1 and TRBJ2-2; D is ambiguous. The TCR comes from a male donor with early-stage non-small cell lung cancer. The CDR3 here is CASSGNVGTGELFF. The CDR3 nucleotides read TGTGCCAGCAGCGGAAATGTGGGAACCGGGGAGCTGTTTTTT.